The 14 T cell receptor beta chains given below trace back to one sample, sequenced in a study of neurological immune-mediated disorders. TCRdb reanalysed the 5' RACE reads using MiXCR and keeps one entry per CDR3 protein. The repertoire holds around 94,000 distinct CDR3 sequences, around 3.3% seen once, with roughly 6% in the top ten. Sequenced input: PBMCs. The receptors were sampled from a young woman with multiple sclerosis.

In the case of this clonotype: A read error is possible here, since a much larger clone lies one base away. The CDR3 nucleotides are TGCGCCAGCAGCTCCTCCGGGGGCACTGAAGCTTTCTTT. Encoded protein: CASSSSGGTEAFF. V gene TRBV5-1 combines with J gene TRBJ1-1; maybe TRBD1 (5 bases). Trimming shortened V by 3 bases and J by 4 bases, and 10 bases separated the two germline ends. This CDR3 has 13 residues. Germline CDR1 reads SGHRS; CDR2 reads YFSETQ.

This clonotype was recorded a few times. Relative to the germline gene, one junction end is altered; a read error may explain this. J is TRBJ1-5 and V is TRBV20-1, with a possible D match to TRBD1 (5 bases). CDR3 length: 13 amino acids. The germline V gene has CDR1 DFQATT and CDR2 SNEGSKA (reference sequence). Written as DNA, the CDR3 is TGCAGTGCTAGAAAACAGGAGGATAAGACCCAGAATTTT. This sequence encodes CSARKQEDKTQNF.

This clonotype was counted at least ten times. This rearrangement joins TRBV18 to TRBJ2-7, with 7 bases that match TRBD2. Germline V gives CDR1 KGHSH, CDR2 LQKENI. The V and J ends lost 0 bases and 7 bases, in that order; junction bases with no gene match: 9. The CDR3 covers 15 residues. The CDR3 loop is CASSPPGRAFGEQYF. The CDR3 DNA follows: TGTGCCAGCTCACCACCGGGGAGGGCCTTTGGGGAGCAGTACTTC.

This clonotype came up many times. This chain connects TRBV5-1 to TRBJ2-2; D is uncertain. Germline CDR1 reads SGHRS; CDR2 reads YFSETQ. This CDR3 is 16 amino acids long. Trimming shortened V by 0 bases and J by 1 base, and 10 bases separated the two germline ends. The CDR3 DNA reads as TGCGCCAGCAGCTTGGCTGGGCCGCAGAACACCGGGGAGCTGTTTTTT. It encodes CASSLAGPQNTGELFF.

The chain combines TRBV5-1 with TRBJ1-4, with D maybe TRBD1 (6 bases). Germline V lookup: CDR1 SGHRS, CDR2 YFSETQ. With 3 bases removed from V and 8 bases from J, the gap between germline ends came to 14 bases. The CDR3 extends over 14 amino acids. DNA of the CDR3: TGCGCCAGCAGCTCGACAGGAGGGGGGGAAAAACTGTTTTTT. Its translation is CASSSTGGGEKLFF. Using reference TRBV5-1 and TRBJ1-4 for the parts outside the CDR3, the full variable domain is KAGVTQTPRYLIKTRGQQVTLSCSPISGHRSVSWYQQTPGQGLQFLFEYFSETQRNKGNFPGRFSGRQFSNSRSEMNVSTLELGDSALYLCASSSTGGGEKLFFGSGTQLSVL.

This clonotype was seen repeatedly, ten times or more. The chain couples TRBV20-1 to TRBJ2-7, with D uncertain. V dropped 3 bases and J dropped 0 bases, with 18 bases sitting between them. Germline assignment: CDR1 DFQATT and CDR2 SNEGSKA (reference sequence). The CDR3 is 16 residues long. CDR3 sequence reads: CSASPHTGWSSYEQYF. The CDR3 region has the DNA TGCAGTGCTAGTCCGCACACCGGTTGGTCCTCCTACGAGCAGTACTTC.

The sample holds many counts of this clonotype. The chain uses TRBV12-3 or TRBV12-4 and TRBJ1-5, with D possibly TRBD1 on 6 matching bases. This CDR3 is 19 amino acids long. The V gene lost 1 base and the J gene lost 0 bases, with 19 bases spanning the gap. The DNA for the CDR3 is TGTGCCAGCAGTTTAGGACTAGGACAGTGGGGGGATAGCAATCAGCCCCAGCATTTT. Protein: CASSLGLGQWGDSNQPQHF.

The CDR3 here is CASSFGDRSYEQYF. CDR3 in DNA: TGCGCCAGCAGCTTTGGGGACAGATCCTACGAGCAGTACTTC. This rearrangement joins TRBV5-1 to TRBJ2-7; 7 bases map to TRBD1. The germline CDR1 and CDR2 sequences are SGHRS and YFSETQ. J lost 1 base, V lost 2 bases, and 3 bases had no gene match. The CDR3 covers 14 residues.

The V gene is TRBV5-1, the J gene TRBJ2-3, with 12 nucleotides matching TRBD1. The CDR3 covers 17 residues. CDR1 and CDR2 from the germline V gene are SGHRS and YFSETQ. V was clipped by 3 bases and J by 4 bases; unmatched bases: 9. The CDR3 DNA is TGCGCCAGCAGCTCGCCGGGACAGGGGGCGCTCCCAGATACGCAGTATTTT. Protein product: CASSSPGQGALPDTQYF. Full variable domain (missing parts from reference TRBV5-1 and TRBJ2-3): KAGVTQTPRYLIKTRGQQVTLSCSPISGHRSVSWYQQTPGQGLQFLFEYFSETQRNKGNFPGRFSGRQFSNSRSEMNVSTLELGDSALYLCASSSPGQGALPDTQYFGPGTRLTVL.

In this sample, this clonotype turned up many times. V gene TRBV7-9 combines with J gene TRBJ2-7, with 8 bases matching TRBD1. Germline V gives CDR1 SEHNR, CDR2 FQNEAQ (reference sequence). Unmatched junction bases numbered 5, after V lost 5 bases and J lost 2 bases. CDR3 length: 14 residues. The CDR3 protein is CASSTGQGTYEQYF. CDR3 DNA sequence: TGTGCCAGCAGCACTGGACAGGGCACCTACGAGCAGTACTTC.

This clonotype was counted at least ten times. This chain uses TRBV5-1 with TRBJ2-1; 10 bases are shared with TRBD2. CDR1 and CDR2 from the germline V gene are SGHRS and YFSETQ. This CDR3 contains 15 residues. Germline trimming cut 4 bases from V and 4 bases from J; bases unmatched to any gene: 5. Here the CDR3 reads CASSPGLALYNEQFF. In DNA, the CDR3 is TGCGCCAGCAGCCCGGGACTAGCGTTGTACAATGAGCAGTTCTTC. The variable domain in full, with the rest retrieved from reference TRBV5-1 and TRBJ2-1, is KAGVTQTPRYLIKTRGQQVTLSCSPISGHRSVSWYQQTPGQGLQFLFEYFSETQRNKGNFPGRFSGRQFSNSRSEMNVSTLELGDSALYLCASSPGLALYNEQFFGPGTRLTVL.

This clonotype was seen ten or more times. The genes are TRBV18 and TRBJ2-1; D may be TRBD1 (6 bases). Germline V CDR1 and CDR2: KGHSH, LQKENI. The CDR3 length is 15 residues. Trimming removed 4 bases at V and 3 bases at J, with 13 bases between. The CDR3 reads CASSQRQGIYNEQFF. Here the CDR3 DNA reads TGTGCCAGCTCACAGCGTCAGGGGATCTACAATGAGCAGTTCTTC.

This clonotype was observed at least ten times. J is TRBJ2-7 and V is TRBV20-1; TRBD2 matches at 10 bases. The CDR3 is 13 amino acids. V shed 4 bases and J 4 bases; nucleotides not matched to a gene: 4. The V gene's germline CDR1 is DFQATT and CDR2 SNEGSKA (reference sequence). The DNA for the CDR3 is TGCAGTGCTATGCCTAGCGGGAGATACGAGCAGTACTTC. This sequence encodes CSAMPSGRYEQYF.

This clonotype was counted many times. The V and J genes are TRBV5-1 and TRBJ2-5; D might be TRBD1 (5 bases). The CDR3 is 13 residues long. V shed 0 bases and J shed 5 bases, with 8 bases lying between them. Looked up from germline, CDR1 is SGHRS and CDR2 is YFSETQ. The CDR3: CASSLAGSETQYF. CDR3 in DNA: TGCGCCAGCAGCTTGGCAGGGTCCGAGACCCAGTACTTC.